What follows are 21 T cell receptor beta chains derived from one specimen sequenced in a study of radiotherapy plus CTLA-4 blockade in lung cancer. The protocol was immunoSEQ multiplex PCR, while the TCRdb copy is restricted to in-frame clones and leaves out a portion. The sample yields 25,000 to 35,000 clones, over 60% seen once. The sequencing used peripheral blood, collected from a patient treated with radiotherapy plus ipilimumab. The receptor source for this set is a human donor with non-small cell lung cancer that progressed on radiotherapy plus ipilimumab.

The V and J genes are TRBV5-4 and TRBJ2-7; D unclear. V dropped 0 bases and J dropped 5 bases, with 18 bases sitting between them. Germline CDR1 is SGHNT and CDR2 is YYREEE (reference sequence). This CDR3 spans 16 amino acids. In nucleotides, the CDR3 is TGTGCCAGCAGCTTGGATGTCAGCCGGATGGAGCACGAGCAGTACTTC. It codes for CASSLDVSRMEHEQYF.

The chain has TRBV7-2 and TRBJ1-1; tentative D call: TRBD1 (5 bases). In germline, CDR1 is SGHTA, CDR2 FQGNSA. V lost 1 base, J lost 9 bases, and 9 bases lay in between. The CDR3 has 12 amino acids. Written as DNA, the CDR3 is TGTGCCAGCAGCTTAGGGGGGAGGAAAGCTTTCTTT. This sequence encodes CASSLGGRKAFF. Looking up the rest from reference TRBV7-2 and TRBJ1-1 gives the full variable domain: GAGVSQSPSNKVTEKGKDVELRCDPISGHTALYWYRQSLGQGLEFLIYFQGNSAPDKSGLPSDRFSAERTGGSVSTLTIQRTQQEDSAVYLCASSLGGRKAFFGQGTRLTVV.

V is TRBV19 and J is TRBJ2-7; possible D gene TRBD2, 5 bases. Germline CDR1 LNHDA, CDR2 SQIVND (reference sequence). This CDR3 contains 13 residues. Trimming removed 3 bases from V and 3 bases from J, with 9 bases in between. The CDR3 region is CASSISSGYEQYF. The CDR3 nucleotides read TGTGCCAGTAGTATTAGCAGCGGCTACGAGCAGTACTTC.

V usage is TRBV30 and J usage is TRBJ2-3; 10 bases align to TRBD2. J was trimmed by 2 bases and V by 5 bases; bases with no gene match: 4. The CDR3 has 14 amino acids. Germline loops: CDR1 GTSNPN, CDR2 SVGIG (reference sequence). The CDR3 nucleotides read TGTGCCTGGGCTAGCGGGGGCCTCACAGATACGCAGTATTTT. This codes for CAWASGGLTDTQYF.

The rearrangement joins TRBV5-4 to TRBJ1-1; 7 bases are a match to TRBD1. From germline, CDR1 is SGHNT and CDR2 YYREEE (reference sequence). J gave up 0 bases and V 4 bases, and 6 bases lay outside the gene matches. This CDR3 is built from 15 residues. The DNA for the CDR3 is TGTGCCAGCAGCCCGGGGACAGACATGAACACTGAAGCTTTCTTT. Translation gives CASSPGTDMNTEAFF.

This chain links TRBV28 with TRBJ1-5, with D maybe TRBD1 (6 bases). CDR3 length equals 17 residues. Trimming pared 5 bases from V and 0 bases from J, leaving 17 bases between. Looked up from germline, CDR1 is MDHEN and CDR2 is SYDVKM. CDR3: CASSPQTGAYSNQPQHF. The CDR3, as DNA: TGTGCCAGCAGTCCCCAGACAGGCGCCTATAGCAATCAGCCCCAGCATTTT.

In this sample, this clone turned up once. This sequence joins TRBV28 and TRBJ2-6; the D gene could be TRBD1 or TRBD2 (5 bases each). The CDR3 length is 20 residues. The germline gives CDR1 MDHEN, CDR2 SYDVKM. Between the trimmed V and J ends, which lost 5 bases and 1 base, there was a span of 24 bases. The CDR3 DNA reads TGTGCCAGCAGTCCGTCAACGAAGGGGTCGGGGCGGTCTGGGGCCAACGTCCTGACTTTC. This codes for CASSPSTKGSGRSGANVLTF.

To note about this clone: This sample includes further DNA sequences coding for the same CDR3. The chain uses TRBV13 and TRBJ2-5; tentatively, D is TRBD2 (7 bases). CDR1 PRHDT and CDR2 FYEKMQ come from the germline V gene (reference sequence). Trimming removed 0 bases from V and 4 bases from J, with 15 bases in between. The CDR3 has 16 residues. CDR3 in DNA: TGTGCCAGCAGCTTAGGCGGGGGAGGGGGGGGAGAGACCCAGTACTTC. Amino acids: CASSLGGGGGGETQYF.

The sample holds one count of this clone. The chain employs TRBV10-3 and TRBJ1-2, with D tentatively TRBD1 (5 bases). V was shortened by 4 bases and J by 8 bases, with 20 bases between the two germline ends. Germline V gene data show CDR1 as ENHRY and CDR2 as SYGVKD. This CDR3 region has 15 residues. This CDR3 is CAISVKDPGNEGYTF. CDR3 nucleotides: TGTGCCATCAGTGTTAAGGACCCAGGGAATGAAGGCTACACCTTC.

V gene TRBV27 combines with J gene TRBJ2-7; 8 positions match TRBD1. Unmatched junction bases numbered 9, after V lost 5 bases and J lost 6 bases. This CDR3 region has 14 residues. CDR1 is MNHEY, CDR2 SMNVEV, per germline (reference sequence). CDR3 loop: CASSGLGQGGEQYF. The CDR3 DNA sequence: TGTGCCAGCAGTGGCCTCGGACAGGGTGGCGAGCAGTACTTC.

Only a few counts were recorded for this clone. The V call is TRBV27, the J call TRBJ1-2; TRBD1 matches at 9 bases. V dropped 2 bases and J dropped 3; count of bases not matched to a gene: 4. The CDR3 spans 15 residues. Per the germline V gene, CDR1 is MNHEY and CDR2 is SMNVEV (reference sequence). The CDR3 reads CASSLGRDRDYGYTF. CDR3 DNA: TGTGCCAGCAGTTTAGGCCGGGACAGGGACTATGGCTACACCTTC.

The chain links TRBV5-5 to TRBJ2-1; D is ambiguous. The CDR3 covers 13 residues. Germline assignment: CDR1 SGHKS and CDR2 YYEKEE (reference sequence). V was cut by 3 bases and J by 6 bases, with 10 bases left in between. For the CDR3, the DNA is TGTGCCAGCAGCTCCCCAGACGGCAATGAGCAGTTCTTC. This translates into CASSSPDGNEQFF.

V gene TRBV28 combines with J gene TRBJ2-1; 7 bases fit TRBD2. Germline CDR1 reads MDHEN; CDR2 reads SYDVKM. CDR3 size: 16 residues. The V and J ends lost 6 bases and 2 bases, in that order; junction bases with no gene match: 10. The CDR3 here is CASSPIYREAYNEQFF. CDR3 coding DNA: TGTGCCAGCAGCCCCATTTACCGGGAGGCCTACAATGAGCAGTTCTTC.

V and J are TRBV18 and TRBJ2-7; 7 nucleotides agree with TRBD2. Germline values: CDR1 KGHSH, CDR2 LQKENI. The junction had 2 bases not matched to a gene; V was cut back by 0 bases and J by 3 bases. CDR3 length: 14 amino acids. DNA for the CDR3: TGTGCCAGCTCACCACCAGGCGGGGGCTACGAGCAGTACTTC. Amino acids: CASSPPGGGYEQYF. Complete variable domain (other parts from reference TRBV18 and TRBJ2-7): NAGVMQNPRHLVRRRGQEARLRCSPMKGHSHVYWYRQLPEEGLKFMVYLQKENIIDESGMPKERFSAEFPKEGPSILRIQQVVRGDSAAYFCASSPPGGGYEQYFGPGTRLTVT.

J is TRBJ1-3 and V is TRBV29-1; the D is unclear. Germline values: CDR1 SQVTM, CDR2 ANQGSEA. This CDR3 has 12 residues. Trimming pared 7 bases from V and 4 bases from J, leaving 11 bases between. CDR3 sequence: CSAQSSGNTIYF. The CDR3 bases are TGCAGCGCACAGTCGTCCGGAAACACCATATATTTT.

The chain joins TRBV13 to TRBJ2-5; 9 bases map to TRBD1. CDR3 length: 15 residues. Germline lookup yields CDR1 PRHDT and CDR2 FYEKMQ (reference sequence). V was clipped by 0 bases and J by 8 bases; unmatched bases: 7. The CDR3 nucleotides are TGTGCCAGCAGCTTAGGCCGCGGGACAGGGACAACCCAGTACTTC. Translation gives CASSLGRGTGTTQYF.

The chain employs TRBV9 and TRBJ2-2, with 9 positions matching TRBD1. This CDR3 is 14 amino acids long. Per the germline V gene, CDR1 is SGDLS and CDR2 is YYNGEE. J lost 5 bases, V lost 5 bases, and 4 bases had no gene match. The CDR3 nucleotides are TGTGCCAGCAGTAGACAGGGGGAGACCGGGGAGCTGTTTTTT. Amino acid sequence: CASSRQGETGELFF.

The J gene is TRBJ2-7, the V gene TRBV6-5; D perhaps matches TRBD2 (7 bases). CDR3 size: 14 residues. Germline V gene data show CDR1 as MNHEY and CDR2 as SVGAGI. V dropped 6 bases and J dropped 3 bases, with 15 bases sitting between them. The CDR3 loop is CASSTGGGYYEQYF. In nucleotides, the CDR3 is TGTGCCAGCAGCACTGGGGGGGGCTACTACGAGCAGTACTTC.

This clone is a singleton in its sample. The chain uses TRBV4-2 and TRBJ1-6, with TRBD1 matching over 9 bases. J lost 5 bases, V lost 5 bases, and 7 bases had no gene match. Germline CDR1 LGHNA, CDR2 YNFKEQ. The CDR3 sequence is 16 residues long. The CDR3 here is CASSWIGTGNNSPLHF. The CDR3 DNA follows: TGTGCCAGCAGCTGGATCGGGACAGGGAATAATTCACCCCTCCACTTT.

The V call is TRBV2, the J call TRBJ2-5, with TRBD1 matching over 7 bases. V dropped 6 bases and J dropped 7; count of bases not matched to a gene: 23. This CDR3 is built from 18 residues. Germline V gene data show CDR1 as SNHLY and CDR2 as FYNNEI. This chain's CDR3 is CASRKGAPSLGAFGTQYF. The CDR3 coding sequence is TGTGCCAGCAGGAAGGGGGCCCCTAGCCTCGGAGCCTTTGGGACCCAGTACTTC.

The CDR3 is CASSPNSGTDAGELFF. CDR3 nucleotides: TGTGCCAGCAGTCCTAATAGCGGGACGGACGCCGGGGAGCTGTTTTTT. This chain connects TRBV11-1 to TRBJ2-2, with 8 nucleotides matching TRBD2. Per germline, CDR1 SGHAT and CDR2 FQDESV (reference sequence). The V gene end was trimmed by 6 bases and the J gene end by 6 bases; junction bases not matched to a gene: 12. CDR3 length: 16 amino acids. Using reference TRBV11-1 and TRBJ2-2 for the parts outside the CDR3, the full variable domain is EAEVAQSPRYKITEKSQAVAFWCDPISGHATLYWYRQILGQGPELLVQFQDESVVDDSQLPKDRFSAERLKGVDSTLKIQPAELGDSAMYLCASSPNSGTDAGELFFGEGSRLTVL.